Below are 9 T cell receptor beta chains sequenced from a single sample in a study of shared clonotypes between healthy human individuals. Naivety among CD8 cells was defined by CD45RO negativity and positive CCR7 selection, thereby excluding terminally differentiated effector memory CD45RA+ cells. Sequencing used immunoSEQ multiplex PCR; TCRdb keeps in-frame clones, though not all of them. Found here are about 2.1 million clones, 90% to 95% of them singletons; the top ten hold 1.5% to 2%. The sequencing sample was made of naive CD8+ T cells from PBMCs. These receptors originate from a man younger than 35 in good health. Some clones in this sample may be carry-over from other donors' samples.

This chain connects TRBV14 to TRBJ2-1; no definite D call. V was trimmed by 4 bases and J by 8 bases, leaving 9 bases between them. CDR1 is SGHDN and CDR2 is FVKESK in the germline V gene. The CDR3 spans 12 residues. CDR3 sequence reads: CASSLLYDEQFF. The CDR3, as DNA: TGTGCCAGCAGCCTCCTGTATGATGAGCAGTTCTTC.

There are a few counts of this clone. This sample includes further DNA sequences coding for the same CDR3. V gene TRBV27 combines with J gene TRBJ2-7; D remains ambiguous. The CDR3 sequence is 11 residues long. The germline V and J ends were trimmed by 0 bases and 6 bases, with 3 bases remaining between them. Germline V gene lookup returns CDR1 MNHEY and CDR2 SMNVEV (reference sequence). In DNA form, the CDR3 reads TGTGCCAGCAGTTTATCGGGCGAGCAGTACTTC. Its protein is CASSLSGEQYF.

This chain joins TRBV4-1 and TRBJ2-5, with D possibly being TRBD1 (6 bases). The ends were cut back, 1 base at V and 3 bases at J, with 21 bases in the middle. The V gene's germline CDR1 is MGHRA and CDR2 YSYEKL. This CDR3 spans 18 amino acids. CDR3 nucleotides: TGCGCCAGCAGCCAAGTCAGGGGCAGGGAGTATGGGGAAGAGACCCAGTACTTC. This codes for CASSQVRGREYGEETQYF.

On this clone: In the same sample, other DNA sequences code for this CDR3. The genes are TRBV27 and TRBJ2-7; D unresolved. This CDR3 has 13 amino acids. The V and J ends lost 0 bases and 3 bases respectively, with 6 bases between them. The germline CDR1 and CDR2 sequences are MNHEY and SMNVEV (reference sequence). CDR3 sequence reads: CASSLSGYYEQYF. Here the CDR3 DNA reads TGTGCCAGCAGTTTATCGGGTTACTACGAGCAGTACTTC.

The chain couples TRBV6-1 to TRBJ1-5; a weak D match, TRBD1 (5 bases). The CDR3 has 16 amino acids. Trimming pared 5 bases from V and 0 bases from J, leaving 14 bases between. Germline V gene sequence: CDR1 MNHNS, CDR2 SASEGT. CDR3 loop: CASSQGETGSNQPQHF. CDR3 sequence (DNA): TGTGCCAGCAGTCAAGGGGAAACGGGTAGCAATCAGCCCCAGCATTTT.

The chain couples TRBV7-9 to TRBJ2-5; D call uncertain. Trimming removed 6 bases from V and 2 bases from J, with 7 bases in between. The CDR3 has 12 residues. The germline gives CDR1 SEHNR, CDR2 FQNEAQ (reference sequence). The CDR3 loop reads CASRRFQETQYF. The DNA for the CDR3 is TGTGCCAGCAGGAGATTTCAAGAGACCCAGTACTTC.

Here the CDR3 reads CASSLASLGTQPQHF. The DNA for the CDR3 is TGTGCCAGCAGCTTAGCGTCTTTAGGGACTCAGCCCCAGCATTTT. The rearrangement joins TRBV7-9 to TRBJ1-5; D perhaps matches TRBD1 (5 bases). Trimming took off 0 bases at V and 6 bases at J, with 12 bases between the two ends. Germline V gene sequence: CDR1 SEHNR, CDR2 FQNEAQ (reference sequence). This CDR3 has 15 amino acids.

This rearrangement joins TRBV27 to TRBJ2-7; D remains unclear. With 1 base removed from V and 6 bases from J, the gap between germline ends came to 10 bases. CDR1 is MNHEY, CDR2 SMNVEV, per germline (reference sequence). This CDR3 contains 13 residues. In DNA, the CDR3 is TGTGCCAGCAGTTTATTTCCACCCTCCGAGCAGTACTTC. This gives the protein CASSLFPPSEQYF.

A single count supports this clone. This specimen includes other DNA sequences encoding the same CDR3. The CDR3 here is CASSLLGAAYEQYF. In DNA, the CDR3 is TGTGCCAGCAGTTTACTGGGGGCTGCCTACGAGCAGTACTTC. The chain links TRBV27 to TRBJ2-7, with a possible D match to TRBD1 (6 bases). CDR1 MNHEY and CDR2 SMNVEV come from the germline V gene (reference sequence). The CDR3 consists of 14 residues. V dropped 2 bases and J dropped 2 bases, with 10 bases sitting between them.